The 30 T cell receptor beta chains reported below all come from one sample, sequenced in a study of cytomegalovirus exposure and HLA in healthy donors. PCR involved 60 Vbeta and 13 Jbeta primers. The repertoire was sequenced with immunoSEQ multiplex PCR; TCRdb's copy has only in-frame clones and lacks some. This repertoire shows about 160,000 clones, roughly two thirds found once; its top ten account for under 3.5%. The sequencing input was PBMCs. Receptors were obtained from a woman in her 30s in good health and CMV-seronegative.

This clone was seen only once. This rearrangement joins TRBV30 to TRBJ1-2, with 8 positions matching TRBD1. The J segment lost 6 bases and the V segment lost 4 bases, leaving 10 bases of the junction unmatched. The CDR3 covers 14 residues. CDR1 and CDR2 from the germline V gene are GTSNPN and SVGIG (reference sequence). The DNA for the CDR3 is TGTGCCTGGAACCCCGGACAGGGCGCGAATGGCTACACCTTC. It yields the protein CAWNPGQGANGYTF.

V is TRBV6-5 and J is TRBJ1-6; D might be TRBD1 (5 bases). The CDR3 is 15 residues long. Trimming stripped 6 bases from V and 5 bases from J, with 14 bases between. Germline loops: CDR1 MNHEY, CDR2 SVGAGI. The CDR3 spells CASRPGDLDNSPLHF. The CDR3, as DNA: TGTGCCAGCAGGCCGGGGGACCTAGATAATTCACCCCTCCACTTT.

V is TRBV6-1 and J is TRBJ1-2, with 8 bases lining up with TRBD1. The V and J ends lost 3 bases and 4 bases, in that order; junction bases with no gene match: 7. The germline V gene encodes CDR1 MNHNS and CDR2 SASEGT. CDR3 length: 15 residues. In DNA form, the CDR3 reads TGTGCCAGCAGTGATCGGGCAGGGGGCGGCTATGGCTACACCTTC. Residues: CASSDRAGGGYGYTF.

The rearrangement joins TRBV4-3 to TRBJ2-3, with no clear D. Germline V lookup: CDR1 LGHNA, CDR2 YSLEER. This CDR3 is built from 14 residues. With 0 bases removed from V and 7 bases from J, the gap between germline ends came to 11 bases. CDR3 bases: TGCGCCAGCAGCCAAGAGGGCACACCTAATACGCAGTATTTT. It specifies CASSQEGTPNTQYF.

J is TRBJ2-3 and V is TRBV2; 7 bases agree with TRBD1. Germline V gene data show CDR1 as SNHLY and CDR2 as FYNNEI. The CDR3 is 15 amino acids. Germline trimming cut 2 bases from V and 7 bases from J; bases unmatched to any gene: 9. The DNA for the CDR3 is TGTGCCAGCAGTGAACGAACAGGGGAAGGGTATACGCAGTATTTT. Translating it yields CASSERTGEGYTQYF.

The chain carries TRBV11-2 and TRBJ2-1; tentative D call: TRBD1 (5 bases). The V end was cut by 8 bases, the J end by 0 bases, with 11 bases between. Per the germline V gene, CDR1 is SGHAT and CDR2 is FQNNGV. The CDR3 loop spans 14 amino acids. CDR3 sequence: CASQGDSSYNEQFF. CDR3 coding DNA: TGTGCCAGCCAAGGGGATAGCTCCTACAATGAGCAGTTCTTC.

The chain has TRBV21-1 and TRBJ1-1; the tabulated D call, TRBD1, remains unverified against the DNA. TRBV21-1 is a pseudogene segment. There are 12 residues in the CDR3. CDR3 nucleotide sequence: TGTGCCAGCAGCAAACAGGGGACTGAAGCTTTCTTT. This encodes CASSKQGTEAFF.

The V call is TRBV9, the J call TRBJ2-6, with 13 bases that match TRBD2. The trim removed 2 bases at V and 0 bases at J, leaving 2 bases unmatched. Germline CDR1 reads SGDLS; CDR2 reads YYNGEE. This CDR3 has 18 residues. CDR3 loop: CASSVTSGGSSGANVLTF. CDR3 DNA: TGTGCCAGCAGCGTGACTAGCGGGGGGAGCTCTGGGGCCAACGTCCTGACTTTC.

The chain uses TRBV4-2 and TRBJ1-1; TRBD1 might be the D (5 bases). This CDR3 is 14 amino acids long. Between the trimmed V and J ends, which lost 5 bases and 2 bases, there was a span of 12 bases. CDR1 LGHNA and CDR2 YNFKEQ come from the germline V gene. Written as DNA, the CDR3 is TGTGCCAGCAGCTCCAGGGACTCTAACACTGAAGCTTTCTTT. This sequence encodes CASSSRDSNTEAFF.

This chain's CDR3 is CASSLTGGFYEQYF. CDR3 nucleotides: TGTGCCAGCAGTCTGACAGGGGGTTTCTACGAGCAGTACTTC. This chain links TRBV27 with TRBJ2-5, with 9 bases aligning to TRBD1. The closer fit of TRBJ2-7 to the DNA end suggests the J call may be wrong. CDR1 is MNHEY and CDR2 is SMNVEV in the germline V gene (reference sequence). The CDR3 spans 14 residues.

The chain links TRBV27 to TRBJ2-7; 8 bases map to TRBD1. CDR1 is MNHEY and CDR2 is SMNVEV in the germline V gene (reference sequence). J lost 3 bases, V lost 4 bases, and 8 bases had no gene match. This CDR3 contains 15 residues. In DNA, the CDR3 is TGTGCCAGCAGTTCTGTTGGACAGGGATTCTACGAGCAGTACTTC. This codes for CASSSVGQGFYEQYF.

The chain employs TRBV5-4 and TRBJ2-2; 8 nucleotides align to TRBD2. The CDR3 extends over 16 amino acids. Germline V lookup: CDR1 SGHNT, CDR2 YYREEE (reference sequence). J was trimmed by 3 bases and V by 0 bases; bases with no gene match: 4. The CDR3 DNA reads TGTGCCAGCAGCTTGGCCCCTAGCGGGTACACCGGGGAGCTGTTTTTT. Residues: CASSLAPSGYTGELFF. Full variable domain (outside the CDR3, taken from reference TRBV5-4 and TRBJ2-2): ETGVTQSPTHLIKTRGQQVTLRCSSQSGHNTVSWYQQALGQGPQFIFQYYREEENGRGNFPPRFSGLQFPNYSSELNVNALELDDSALYLCASSLAPSGYTGELFFGEGSRLTVL.

The chain recombines TRBV2 with TRBJ2-4, with 7 positions matching TRBD1. The CDR3 contains 13 residues. In germline, CDR1 is SNHLY, CDR2 FYNNEI. Losses at the gene ends were 10 bases for V and 0 bases for J; bases not matched to a gene: 3. CDR3 region: CATQGEAKNIQYF. CDR3 coding DNA: TGTGCCACCCAGGGGGAAGCCAAAAACATTCAGTACTTC.

The chain couples TRBV7-6 to TRBJ2-2, with 8 bases identical to TRBD1. Germline V CDR1 and CDR2: SGHVS, FNYEAQ. After removal of 5 bases from V and 4 bases from J, the junction contained 3 bases not matched to a gene. The CDR3 contains 14 residues. The CDR3 loop is CASSRTGSTGELFF. CDR3 bases: TGTGCCAGCAGCCGGACAGGGAGCACCGGGGAGCTGTTTTTT. Full variable domain (rest looked up from reference TRBV7-6 and TRBJ2-2): GAGVSQSPRYKVTKRGQDVALRCDPISGHVSLYWYRQALGQGPEFLTYFNYEAQQDKSGLPNDRFSAERPEGSISTLTIQRTEQRDSAMYRCASSRTGSTGELFFGEGSRLTVL.

The V call is TRBV6-5, the J call TRBJ1-5; D gene unclear. Germline V gives CDR1 MNHEY, CDR2 SVGAGI. Deletions cut 0 bases from V and 4 bases from J, with 7 bases between. The length of the CDR3 is 14 residues. The chain's CDR3 is CASSYSGLNQPQHF. The CDR3 DNA sequence: TGTGCCAGCAGTTACTCGGGCCTAAATCAGCCCCAGCATTTT.

The chain has TRBV28 and TRBJ2-1; TRBD2 might be the D (5 bases). Trimming removed 6 bases at V and 0 bases at J, with 15 bases between. The germline V gene encodes CDR1 MDHEN and CDR2 SYDVKM. The CDR3 covers 16 residues. The CDR3 DNA reads as TGTGCCAGCAGCCGGAGCGGCTCGAGCTCCTACAATGAGCAGTTCTTC. Translation: CASSRSGSSSYNEQFF. Full variable domain (outside the CDR3, taken from reference TRBV28 and TRBJ2-1): DVKVTQSSRYLVKRTGEKVFLECVQDMDHENMFWYRQDPGLGLRLIYFSYDVKMKEKGDIPEGYSVSREKKERFSLILESASTNQTSMYLCASSRSGSSSYNEQFFGPGTRLTVL.

In its sample, this clone was seen a few times. The chain employs TRBV18 and TRBJ1-5; 8 positions match TRBD1. CDR3 length equals 13 residues. V dropped 3 bases and J dropped 8; count of bases not matched to a gene: 3. Germline lookup yields CDR1 KGHSH and CDR2 LQKENI. CDR3 in amino acids: CASSPGQGEPQHF. Here the CDR3 DNA reads TGTGCCAGCTCACCCGGACAGGGAGAGCCCCAGCATTTT.

This clone was detected only once. V usage is TRBV6-5 and J usage is TRBJ1-1, with D possibly being TRBD1 (6 bases). This CDR3 is 14 amino acids long. Germline assignment: CDR1 MNHEY and CDR2 SVGAGI. Trimming cost V 2 bases and J 1 base, with 8 bases left between them. The CDR3 bases are TGTGCCAGCAGTTACCAGGGACAGAACACTGAAGCTTTCTTT. It codes for CASSYQGQNTEAFF.

This clone was seen only once. This chain uses TRBV7-3 with TRBJ2-2, with 10 bases matching TRBD1. Germline V CDR1 and CDR2: SGHTA, FQGTGA. This CDR3 has 15 residues. Trimming took 5 bases from V and 6 from J; bases not matched to a gene: 6. CDR3 sequence: CASSQGTGVSGELFF. The CDR3 bases are TGTGCCAGCAGCCAAGGGACAGGGGTGTCCGGGGAGCTGTTTTTT. Full variable domain (outside the CDR3, taken from reference TRBV7-3 and TRBJ2-2): GAGVSQTPSNKVTEKGKYVELRCDPISGHTALYWYRQSLGQGPEFLIYFQGTGAADDSGLPNDRFFAVRPEGSVSTLKIQRTERGDSAVYLCASSQGTGVSGELFFGEGSRLTVL.

The J gene is TRBJ2-1, the V gene TRBV6-1; tentative D call: TRBD2 (5 bases). Per the germline V gene, CDR1 is MNHNS and CDR2 is SASEGT. The CDR3 length is 13 residues. Trimming left V 5 bases short and J 9 bases short, with 14 bases between. The CDR3: CASSNSVIVEQFF. CDR3 in DNA: TGTGCCAGCAGTAATAGCGTCATCGTTGAGCAGTTCTTC.

There are a few counts of this clone. The genes are TRBV7-6 and TRBJ2-3, with 14 bases that match TRBD2. The germline gives CDR1 SGHVS, CDR2 FNYEAQ. The V and J ends lost 3 bases and 6 bases, in that order; junction bases with no gene match: 2. This CDR3 is built from 15 residues. The CDR3 loop is CASSLGLAGADTQYF. Here the CDR3 DNA reads TGTGCCAGCAGCTTGGGACTAGCGGGAGCCGATACGCAGTATTTT.

The chain joins TRBV25-1 to TRBJ2-5; TRBD2 matches 7 bases. The last part of the DNA fits TRBJ2-7 better; the J call may be wrong. CDR1 and CDR2 from the germline V gene are MGHDK and SYGVNS. The CDR3 contains 16 residues. The CDR3 nucleotides read TGTGCCAGCAGTACCACTCGGGCTAGCGGAACCTACGAGCAGTACTTC. This translates into CASSTTRASGTYEQYF.

There are a few counts of this clone. In nucleotides, the CDR3 is TGTGCCAGCAGTTTTTACCCGGTTACCACCGGGGAGCTGTTTTTT. Protein product: CASSFYPVTTGELFF. The genes are TRBV27 and TRBJ2-2; D unclear. Looked up from germline, CDR1 is MNHEY and CDR2 is SMNVEV (reference sequence). This CDR3 has 15 amino acids. V lost 3 bases to trimming and J lost 4 bases, with 12 bases between them.

This clone was picked up a small number of times. CDR3 region: CASSEEDGEGRDTQYF. CDR3 DNA sequence: TGTGCCAGCAGTGAAGAGGACGGGGAAGGTAGAGATACGCAGTATTTT. This sequence joins TRBV6-1 and TRBJ2-3, with TRBD2 as a possible D gene (5 bases). The V end was cut by 1 base, the J end by 5 bases, with 16 bases between. Germline V gives CDR1 MNHNS, CDR2 SASEGT. The CDR3 extends over 16 amino acids.

V usage is TRBV18 and J usage is TRBJ2-1; tentatively, D is TRBD1 (6 bases). V was pared by 4 bases and J by 4 bases, with 14 bases between. This CDR3 region has 15 residues. Germline-derived CDR1 and CDR2 are KGHSH and LQKENI. Here the CDR3 DNA reads TGTGCCAGCTCACAAGGACAGATTTCTTACAATGAGCAGTTCTTC. This translates into CASSQGQISYNEQFF.

This clone was seen more than once but under ten times. J is TRBJ1-4 and V is TRBV5-4; D remains unclear. The V gene's germline CDR1 is SGHNT and CDR2 YYREEE (reference sequence). This CDR3 region has 15 residues. V was clipped by 3 bases and J by 7 bases, with 16 bases between them. The CDR3 sequence is CASSSKSLGGEKLFF. The CDR3 DNA is TGTGCCAGCAGCTCGAAAAGCCTCGGAGGTGAAAAACTGTTTTTT.

The V gene is TRBV11-3, the J gene TRBJ1-5; TRBD1 matches at 7 bases. Germline loops: CDR1 SGHNT, CDR2 YENEEA. CDR3 length: 15 amino acids. Unmatched junction bases numbered 10, after V lost 5 bases and J lost 6 bases. CDR3 in amino acids: CASSPRDSLFQPQHF. Written as DNA, the CDR3 is TGTGCCAGCAGCCCCAGGGACAGCCTTTTTCAGCCCCAGCATTTT. The complete variable domain, with remaining parts taken from reference TRBV11-3 and TRBJ1-5, reads EAGVVQSPRYKIIEKKQPVAFWCNPISGHNTLYWYLQNLGQGPELLIRYENEEAVDDSQLPKDRFSAERLKGVDSTLKIQPAELGDSAVYLCASSPRDSLFQPQHFGDGTRLSIL.

The V call is TRBV6-1, the J call TRBJ2-5; the D gene is possibly TRBD1 (6 bases). This CDR3 is built from 16 residues. Between the trimmed V and J ends, which lost 4 bases and 3 bases, there was a span of 18 bases. The germline V gene encodes CDR1 MNHNS and CDR2 SASEGT. CDR3 region: CASSALYRTAEETQYF. The DNA for the CDR3 is TGTGCCAGCAGTGCTTTATATCGGACAGCGGAAGAGACCCAGTACTTC.

This rearrangement joins TRBV4-1 to TRBJ1-5; 11 bases agree with TRBD1. J lost 4 bases, V lost 4 bases, and 3 bases had no gene match. The length of the CDR3 is 15 residues. CDR1 and CDR2 (germline): MGHRA, YSYEKL. Here the CDR3 DNA reads TGCGCCAGCAGCCCCGGGACAGGGGGAAATCAGCCCCAGCATTTT. Amino acids: CASSPGTGGNQPQHF.

Comments on this clone: Compared with germline, one end of the junction differs, possibly owing to a read error. The chain carries TRBV7-7 and TRBJ2-5, with D unresolved. The CDR3 totals 13 residues. Germline CDR1 and CDR2: SSHAT and FNYEAQ (reference sequence). The CDR3 DNA reads TGTGCTAGCAGCTTACTCGTTCAAGAGACCCAGTACTTC. It is translated as CASSLLVQETQYF.